The source of this T cell receptor beta chain is a study of response to subunit inactivated influenza vaccine. Points from the study as a whole: Only a handful of new T cells, the authors suggested, are recruited with each seasonal influenza vaccination.

The table lists this clonotype with many counts. What it binds is unknown. A single record per CDR3 protein comes from TCRdb applying MiXCR to the RT-PCR reads. Among under 200,000 distinct CDR3 sequences, approximately 10% were seen once, and the ten largest hold around 12%. Germline CDR1 is SGHRS and CDR2 is YFSETQ. Trimming removed 1 base at V and 0 bases at J, with 8 bases between. This CDR3 region has 16 residues. This receptor was identified in a man between 45 and 60 years old who received an inactivated influenza vaccine. The rearrangement uses TRBV5-1 and TRBJ1-6; D is perhaps TRBD1 (6 bases). The sample was non-naive T cells sorted from PBMCs, taken 45 days after vaccination. DNA of the CDR3: TGCGCCAGCAGCTTGACAGGGAACTCCTATAATTCACCCCTCCACTTT. It codes for CASSLTGNSYNSPLHF.